These 16 T cell receptor beta chains came from one sample sequenced in a study of blood T cell repertoires in COVID-19. Assay used: immunoSEQ multiplex PCR; TCRdb lists only in-frame clones, some missing. The sample lists around 30,000 clones; about 89% were seen once. Material for sequencing was peripheral blood. The receptor set was obtained from a man in his fifties or sixties with acute or convalescent COVID-19.

The chain recombines TRBV18 with TRBJ2-5; D is ambiguous. Germline V lookup: CDR1 KGHSH, CDR2 LQKENI. V dropped 6 bases and J dropped 5 bases, with 19 bases sitting between them. The CDR3 runs to 15 residues. The CDR3 region has the DNA TGTGCCAGCTCCCGGGTCGCGGAGACCGTGGAGACCCAGTACTTC. Encoded protein: CASSRVAETVETQYF.

This clone has only a few counts. V usage is TRBV30 and J usage is TRBJ1-5, with 10 bases matching TRBD1. The CDR3 sequence is 13 residues long. Germline loops: CDR1 GTSNPN, CDR2 SVGIG (reference sequence). V shed 3 bases and J 6 bases; nucleotides not matched to a gene: 2. The CDR3 spells CAWRGQGFQPQHF. The CDR3 nucleotides are TGTGCCTGGAGGGGACAGGGGTTTCAGCCCCAGCATTTT. Variable domain in full (rest from reference TRBV30 and TRBJ1-5): SQTIHQWPATLVQPVGSPLSLECTVEGTSNPNLYWYRQAAGRGLQLLFYSVGIGQISSEVPQNLSASRPQDRQFILSSKKLLLSDSGFYLCAWRGQGFQPQHFGDGTRLSIL.

This chain links TRBV6-2 or TRBV6-3 with TRBJ2-2, with 10 bases lining up with TRBD2. From germline, CDR1 is MNHEY and CDR2 SVGEGT. The CDR3 extends over 17 amino acids. The V segment lost 4 bases and the J segment 1 base; nucleotides outside the gene matches: 6. The CDR3 DNA follows: TGTGCCAGCAGTTCCCCTTGGACTAGCGGGAACACCGGGGAGCTGTTTTTT. It codes for CASSSPWTSGNTGELFF.

The chain carries TRBV5-1 and TRBJ1-3; no clear D gene. This CDR3 spans 14 amino acids. Germline V CDR1 and CDR2: SGHRS, YFSETQ. Trimming shortened V by 0 bases and J by 3 bases, and 7 bases separated the two germline ends. Here the CDR3 DNA reads TGCGCCAGCAGCTTGGGGAGGGATGGAAACACCATATATTTT. This sequence encodes CASSLGRDGNTIYF.

This sequence joins TRBV5-1 and TRBJ2-2, with 13 bases that match TRBD2. Germline V gives CDR1 SGHRS, CDR2 YFSETQ. V gave up 2 bases and J gave up 9 bases; unmatched junction bases: 7. This CDR3 contains 16 residues. The CDR3 spells CASSLPGTSGTRELFF. DNA of the CDR3: TGCGCCAGCAGCTTACCTGGGACTAGCGGGACTCGGGAGCTGTTTTTT.

This clone has just a few counts. The chain carries TRBV7-9 and TRBJ1-2, with 9 nucleotides matching TRBD1. The germline CDR1 and CDR2 sequences are SEHNR and FQNEAQ (reference sequence). The CDR3 extends over 13 amino acids. The J segment lost 8 bases and the V segment lost 5 bases, leaving 6 bases of the junction unmatched. CDR3 bases: TGTGCCAGCAGCCGGGACAGGGTCGGGGGCTACACCTTC. Its translation is CASSRDRVGGYTF.

This clone was picked up a small number of times. The V call is TRBV5-1, the J call TRBJ2-2; 10 bases align to TRBD1. The CDR3 is 16 amino acids. After removal of 2 bases from V and 5 bases from J, the junction contained 6 bases not matched to a gene. Germline V lookup: CDR1 SGHRS, CDR2 YFSETQ. As DNA, the CDR3 is TGCGCCAGCAGCTTAACCGGGACAGGGGTGACCGGGGAGCTGTTTTTT. This sequence encodes CASSLTGTGVTGELFF.

The CDR3 sequence: CASSFQGANSYEQYF. The CDR3 DNA reads as TGTGCCAGCAGCTTCCAGGGGGCAAATTCCTACGAGCAGTACTTC. The chain recombines TRBV5-5 with TRBJ2-7, with 8 bases lining up with TRBD1. The CDR3 totals 15 residues. J was trimmed by 1 base and V by 2 bases; bases with no gene match: 5. Germline values: CDR1 SGHKS, CDR2 YYEKEE (reference sequence).

V gene TRBV19 combines with J gene TRBJ1-2, with 9 bases aligning to TRBD1. Germline CDR1 is LNHDA and CDR2 is SQIVND (reference sequence). The length of the CDR3 is 15 residues. J lost 7 bases, V lost 5 bases, and 11 bases had no gene match. CDR3 amino acids: CASSPGTGIGSGYTF. The CDR3 DNA sequence: TGTGCCAGTAGTCCCGGGACAGGGATCGGCTCTGGCTACACCTTC. The full variable domain, in which reference TRBV19 and TRBJ1-2 provide the parts outside the CDR3, is DGGITQSPKYLFRKEGQNVTLSCEQNLNHDAMYWYRQDPGQGLRLIYYSQIVNDFQKGDIAEGYSVSREKKESFPLTVTSAQKNPTAFYLCASSPGTGIGSGYTFGSGTRLTVV.

This rearrangement joins TRBV7-8 to TRBJ2-7; 8 positions agree with TRBD2. Germline V gene lookup returns CDR1 SGHVS and CDR2 FQNEAQ. This CDR3 is built from 15 residues. With V trimmed by 1 base and J by 0 bases, 2 bases remained unmatched. The CDR3 loop is CASSLVAGYSYEQYF. In nucleotides, the CDR3 is TGTGCCAGCAGCTTAGTAGCGGGGTACTCCTACGAGCAGTACTTC.

The genes are TRBV2 and TRBJ2-1; 10 nucleotides agree with TRBD2. Germline-derived CDR1 and CDR2 are SNHLY and FYNNEI. V lost 4 bases, J lost 9 bases, and 6 bases stayed unmatched. The CDR3 has 14 residues. The CDR3 spells CASSAEAGGSEQFF. As DNA, the CDR3 is TGTGCCAGCAGTGCAGAAGCGGGAGGGAGTGAGCAGTTCTTC.

As DNA, the CDR3 is TGTGCCAGCAGTATGTCGGGACTAGCGGGAGGGCGGGGCACAGATACGCAGTATTTT. Protein product: CASSMSGLAGGRGTDTQYF. The chain employs TRBV27 and TRBJ2-3; TRBD2 matches 16 bases. Germline CDR1 is MNHEY and CDR2 is SMNVEV (reference sequence). The CDR3 runs to 19 residues. The V segment lost 5 bases and the J segment 1 base; nucleotides outside the gene matches: 9.

The chain links TRBV12-3 or TRBV12-4 to TRBJ1-1; unclear D gene. Trimming pared 7 bases from V and 3 bases from J, leaving 9 bases between. The CDR3 has 12 amino acids. The CDR3 reads CASNFGYTEAFF. CDR3 coding DNA: TGTGCCAGCAACTTCGGGTACACTGAAGCTTTCTTT.

This chain uses TRBV30 with TRBJ2-7, with 7 bases fitting TRBD1. Germline V gene sequence: CDR1 GTSNPN, CDR2 SVGIG (reference sequence). V shed 2 bases, J shed 9 bases, and the junction held 13 bases outside the gene matches. There are 14 residues in the CDR3. DNA for the CDR3: TGTGCCTGGAGTCTTGACAGGGACATCTCCCCGCAGTACTTC. Amino acids: CAWSLDRDISPQYF.

CDR3 nucleotide sequence: TGTGCCAGCACCGGACAGGGGACCGGGGAGCTGTTTTTT. It is translated as CASTGQGTGELFF. V is TRBV2 and J is TRBJ2-2; 9 bases agree with TRBD1. This CDR3 contains 13 residues. Germline CDR1 reads SNHLY; CDR2 reads FYNNEI. V shed 7 bases, J shed 5 bases, and the junction held 2 bases outside the gene matches.

The rearrangement uses TRBV6-6 and TRBJ2-3, with D possibly TRBD1 on 6 matching bases. The CDR3 sequence is 17 residues long. Trimming stripped 5 bases from V and 2 bases from J, with 20 bases between. Germline loops: CDR1 MNHNY, CDR2 SVGAGI (reference sequence). The CDR3 is CASSQSQGGVFTDTQYF. CDR3 bases: TGTGCCAGCAGTCAATCACAGGGTGGCGTCTTCACAGATACGCAGTATTTT.